The T cell receptor (beta chain) under discussion was sequenced for a study of blood T cell repertoires in COVID-19. Sequencing used immunoSEQ multiplex PCR; TCRdb keeps in-frame clones, though not all of them. Of 300,000 to 400,000 clones in the sample, approximately 88% were seen once. Germline V gene sequence: CDR1 SGHTA, CDR2 FQGNSA. V was pared by 5 bases and J by 1 base, with 12 bases between. This CDR3 is built from 15 residues. The chain has TRBV7-2 and TRBJ1-5, with D perhaps matching TRBD1 (5 bases). The specimen sequenced was peripheral blood. The source is a man aged 25-45 years with COVID-19, enrolled during active disease. The CDR3 reads CASSTPGGSNQPQHF. The CDR3 DNA follows: TGTGCCAGCAGCACGCCTGGGGGGAGCAATCAGCCCCAGCATTTT.